A single sample is the source of the 17 T cell receptor beta chains below, sequenced in a study of blood T cell repertoires in COVID-19. Profiling relied on immunoSEQ multiplex PCR, and the TCRdb table lists in-frame clones only, not all of them. The data show 260,000 or so clones, 85% seen once. Sequenced: PBMCs or T cells enriched from blood (not recorded which). These receptors originate from a woman aged 45-65 years who had recovered from COVID-19.

J is TRBJ2-2 and V is TRBV27, with 8 nucleotides matching TRBD2. The CDR3 has 16 amino acids. The J segment lost 3 bases and the V segment lost 1 base, leaving 4 bases of the junction unmatched. Germline V lookup: CDR1 MNHEY, CDR2 SMNVEV (reference sequence). CDR3 sequence: CASSLFSGEYTGELFF. CDR3 sequence (DNA): TGTGCCAGCAGTTTATTTAGCGGGGAGTACACCGGGGAGCTGTTTTTT.

The chain carries TRBV28 and TRBJ2-7, with TRBD1 identical over 8 bases. This CDR3 spans 13 amino acids. Looked up from germline, CDR1 is MDHEN and CDR2 is SYDVKM. Germline trimming cut 4 bases from V and 7 bases from J; bases unmatched to any gene: 6. CDR3 region: CASSSGTGREQYF. The DNA for the CDR3 is TGTGCCAGCAGTTCCGGGACAGGCAGGGAGCAGTACTTC.

The J gene is TRBJ2-7, the V gene TRBV11-2; 8 positions match TRBD1. In germline, CDR1 is SGHAT, CDR2 FQNNGV. The trim removed 4 bases at V and 2 bases at J, leaving 16 bases unmatched. The CDR3 length is 18 residues. The DNA for the CDR3 is TGTGCCAGCAGCTCGTGGGGTGACCCGACAGGGGTGGCCTACGAGCAGTACTTC. This translates into CASSSWGDPTGVAYEQYF.

This clone appeared a few times. The V gene is TRBV7-9, the J gene TRBJ1-2, with D perhaps matching TRBD1 (5 bases). Looked up from germline, CDR1 is SEHNR and CDR2 is FQNEAQ (reference sequence). There are 14 residues in the CDR3. V lost 8 bases and J 4 bases, leaving 17 bases between the germline ends. In DNA form, the CDR3 reads TGTGCCAGCGGGTTGACAGCGTCTTTCTATGGCTACACCTTC. It is translated as CASGLTASFYGYTF.

The rearrangement links TRBV6-1 to TRBJ1-2; D not resolved. Germline V gene data show CDR1 as MNHNS and CDR2 as SASEGT. Trimming shortened V by 2 bases and J by 6 bases, and 13 bases separated the two germline ends. The CDR3 extends over 14 amino acids. The CDR3 DNA is TGTGCCAGCAGTGAAATCGGAGGGCGAGATGGCTACACCTTC. Its translation: CASSEIGGRDGYTF.

DNA for the CDR3: TGTGCCAGCAGCCAAGATACGGCGGGAGGGCCATACGAGCAGTACTTC. This gives the protein CASSQDTAGGPYEQYF. V usage is TRBV4-2 and J usage is TRBJ2-7, with 9 positions matching TRBD2. Germline V gene sequence: CDR1 LGHNA, CDR2 YNFKEQ. The CDR3 is 16 residues long. J lost 4 bases, V lost 0 bases, and 7 bases had no gene match.

The genes are TRBV5-6 and TRBJ2-3; D is unclear. The CDR3 covers 13 residues. Trimming took off 2 bases at V and 2 bases at J, with 6 bases between the two ends. From germline, CDR1 is SGHDT and CDR2 YYEEEE. CDR3: CASSFLNTDTQYF. In DNA, the CDR3 is TGTGCCAGCAGCTTCCTAAACACAGATACGCAGTATTTT.

The chain uses TRBV11-2 and TRBJ1-2, with a weak D call TRBD1 (5 bases). CDR1 and CDR2 (germline): SGHAT, FQNNGV. The V and J ends lost 2 bases and 2 bases respectively, with 12 bases between them. The CDR3 runs 15 residues. The CDR3 coding sequence is TGTGCCAGCAGCTTACAGGGCGGGGCGAACTATGGCTACACCTTC. This sequence encodes CASSLQGGANYGYTF.

The rearrangement joins TRBV2 to TRBJ2-7; TRBD1 agrees at 9 bases. This CDR3 comprises 13 residues. With V trimmed by 6 bases and J by 7 bases, 7 bases remained unmatched. Germline V lookup: CDR1 SNHLY, CDR2 FYNNEI. The CDR3 sequence is CASRRDRDREQYF. The CDR3 DNA reads TGTGCCAGCAGGAGGGACAGGGACCGAGAGCAGTACTTC.

The CDR3 bases are TGTGCCAGCAGCTTAGCACGCCTTAATCCCCGGGGAGGCTCCGGGGAGCTGTTTTTT. This codes for CASSLARLNPRGGSGELFF. This chain joins TRBV7-6 and TRBJ2-2; the D gene is possibly TRBD2 (6 bases). This CDR3 is 19 amino acids long. V lost 0 bases and J 6 bases, leaving 23 bases between the germline ends. CDR1 is SGHVS and CDR2 is FNYEAQ in the germline V gene.

The J gene is TRBJ1-1, the V gene TRBV7-3; D remains ambiguous. V was clipped by 0 bases and J by 3 bases, with 20 bases between them. Germline values: CDR1 SGHTA, CDR2 FQGTGA. The CDR3 sequence is 18 residues long. DNA for the CDR3: TGTGCCAGCAGCTTAACGTCGGGCAGGCTCGGGAGTTACACTGAAGCTTTCTTT. Protein product: CASSLTSGRLGSYTEAFF. Together with reference TRBV7-3 and TRBJ1-1, the CDR3 gives the full variable domain: GAGVSQTPSNKVTEKGKYVELRCDPISGHTALYWYRQSLGQGPEFLIYFQGTGAADDSGLPNDRFFAVRPEGSVSTLKIQRTERGDSAVYLCASSLTSGRLGSYTEAFFGQGTRLTVV.

The rearrangement links TRBV10-2 to TRBJ2-1, with 7 bases that match TRBD2. V lost 4 bases to trimming and J lost 7 bases; unmatched junction nucleotides: 7. Germline lookup yields CDR1 WSHSY and CDR2 SAAADI. This CDR3 has 14 amino acids. The CDR3 sequence: CASSALGGQNEQFF. In DNA, the CDR3 is TGCGCCAGCAGTGCTCTGGGAGGGCAGAATGAGCAGTTCTTC.

The chain couples TRBV15 to TRBJ1-3; D not certain. V dropped 0 bases and J dropped 2 bases, with 5 bases sitting between them. Per the germline V gene, CDR1 is LNHNV and CDR2 is YYDKDF (reference sequence). This CDR3 spans 14 amino acids. CDR3 residues: CATSRDTTGNTIYF. The CDR3 DNA reads TGTGCCACCAGCAGAGATACAACTGGAAACACCATATATTTT.

The V and J genes are TRBV5-1 and TRBJ2-7, with unresolved D. Trimming removed 0 bases at V and 6 bases at J, with 19 bases between. Germline V gene sequence: CDR1 SGHRS, CDR2 YFSETQ. The CDR3 extends over 16 amino acids. The CDR3 here is CASSLARLSIVGEQYF. The CDR3 nucleotides read TGCGCCAGCAGCTTGGCCAGACTGTCCATTGTTGGCGAGCAGTACTTC.

This clone showed up just a few times. The V call is TRBV27, the J call TRBJ1-5; D gene unclear. The V end was cut by 1 base, the J end by 7 bases, with 14 bases between. The germline V gene has CDR1 MNHEY and CDR2 SMNVEV (reference sequence). The CDR3 loop spans 15 amino acids. This CDR3 is CASSLYYDASQPQHF. The CDR3 nucleotides are TGTGCCAGCAGTTTATACTATGACGCGTCCCAGCCCCAGCATTTT.

The rearrangement uses TRBV28 and TRBJ1-4, with D possibly TRBD1 on 6 matching bases. CDR3 length equals 13 residues. V gave up 5 bases and J gave up 11 bases, with 15 bases separating them. Germline V gene data show CDR1 as MDHEN and CDR2 as SYDVKM. This CDR3 reads CASSTDRAAKLFF. The CDR3 region has the DNA TGTGCCAGCAGTACGGACAGAGCTGCGAAACTGTTTTTT.

This clone occurred a few times. This chain joins TRBV3-1 (or the pseudogene TRBV3-2) and TRBJ1-1, with D unresolved. The V end was cut by 1 base, the J end by 1 base, with 7 bases between. CDR1 is LGHDT and CDR2 is YNNKEL in the germline V gene (reference sequence). The CDR3 is 14 amino acids. CDR3 DNA sequence: TGTGCCAGCAGCCAAGGTCCGGGGAACACTGAAGCTTTCTTT. As protein: CASSQGPGNTEAFF.